These 32 T cell receptor beta chains share one sample of origin, sequenced in a study of blood T cell repertoires in COVID-19. TCRdb's copy holds only in-frame clones and misses some; the assay was immunoSEQ multiplex PCR. The data show about 150,000 clones, around four fifths seen once. The sequenced material came from PBMCs or T cells enriched from blood (not recorded which). The origin of the receptors is a middle-aged woman who had recovered from COVID-19.

V and J are TRBV9 and TRBJ2-5, with TRBD1 matching 12 bases. Germline V gene lookup returns CDR1 SGDLS and CDR2 YYNGEE. The ends lost 4 bases at V and 5 bases at J; junction bases unmatched: 6. CDR3 length equals 15 residues. In nucleotides, the CDR3 is TGTGCCAGCAGCTCGGGACAGGGGGCTGGGGAGACCCAGTACTTC. Protein product: CASSSGQGAGETQYF.

V usage is TRBV12-3 or TRBV12-4 and J usage is TRBJ1-5, with D uncertain. The V gene lost 3 bases and the J gene lost 7 bases, with 7 bases spanning the gap. This CDR3 contains 12 residues. CDR3 nucleotides: TGTGCCAGCAGTTTCGGTGAGCAGCCCCAGCATTTT. This codes for CASSFGEQPQHF.

This sequence joins TRBV27 and TRBJ2-7; 9 bases map to TRBD1. V lost 2 bases to trimming and J lost 5 bases; unmatched junction nucleotides: 16. The germline V gene has CDR1 MNHEY and CDR2 SMNVEV (reference sequence). The CDR3 runs to 18 residues. As DNA, the CDR3 is TGTGCCAGCAGTTTAACGCCGGGACAGGGAGAGGGCCAGGACGAGCAGTACTTC. Translated, it gives CASSLTPGQGEGQDEQYF.

The gene calls are TRBV4-2 and TRBJ2-5; 12 bases fit TRBD2. From germline, CDR1 is LGHNA and CDR2 YNFKEQ. There are 15 residues in the CDR3. V lost 1 base and J lost 4; bases outside the gene matches: 1. The CDR3 DNA reads as TGTGCCAGCAGCCAAGGACTAGCGGGAGTAGAGACCCAGTACTTC. Its protein product is CASSQGLAGVETQYF.

The chain employs TRBV5-4 and TRBJ2-5; TRBD2 matches at 7 bases. With 3 bases clipped from V and 2 bases from J, the junction kept 7 bases outside the gene matches. The CDR3 is made up of 15 amino acids. Germline V gene data show CDR1 as SGHNT and CDR2 as YYREEE (reference sequence). The CDR3 nucleotides are TGTGCCAGCAGCTGGGGAGCGGGGCCTCAAGAGACCCAGTACTTC. Translation gives CASSWGAGPQETQYF.

Here the CDR3 reads CASSHIHMGLEFGEQYF. CDR3 in DNA: TGCGCCAGCAGCCATATACATATGGGACTAGAATTTGGTGAGCAGTACTTC. The chain carries TRBV4-1 and TRBJ2-7; TRBD2 aligns across 8 bases. The CDR3 totals 17 residues. Germline V CDR1 and CDR2: MGHRA, YSYEKL. V shed 3 bases, J shed 7 bases, and the junction held 17 bases outside the gene matches.

The gene calls are TRBV7-9 and TRBJ2-3; 8 nucleotides match TRBD2. Unmatched junction bases numbered 4, after V lost 1 base and J lost 1 base. Germline V gene data show CDR1 as SEHNR and CDR2 as FQNEAQ (reference sequence). The CDR3 is 16 amino acids. The CDR3 loop reads CASSLGRREGTDTQYF. The CDR3 DNA is TGTGCCAGCAGCTTAGGTCGGCGGGAGGGCACAGATACGCAGTATTTT. Full variable domain (missing parts from reference TRBV7-9 and TRBJ2-3): DTGVSQNPRHKITKRGQNVTFRCDPISEHNRLYWYRQTLGQGPEFLTYFQNEAQLEKSRLLSDRFSAERPKGSFSTLEIQRTEQGDSAMYLCASSLGRREGTDTQYFGPGTRLTVL.

The rearrangement uses TRBV27 and TRBJ1-3, with TRBD1 matching 9 bases. The CDR3 has 17 residues. Germline trimming cut 7 bases from V and 2 bases from J; bases unmatched to any gene: 12. Germline V gives CDR1 MNHEY, CDR2 SMNVEV (reference sequence). The CDR3 DNA reads TGTGCCAGCATCTCTAAGAGGGACAGGGTACCTGGAAACACCATATATTTT. This codes for CASISKRDRVPGNTIYF.

This clone has only one observation. In DNA form, the CDR3 reads TGTGCCAGCAGCCCGACAGGGTTCACTAACTATGGCTACACCTTC. Amino acid sequence: CASSPTGFTNYGYTF. The rearrangement links TRBV27 to TRBJ1-2, with 7 bases identical to TRBD1. Germline CDR1 and CDR2: MNHEY and SMNVEV (reference sequence). This CDR3 is built from 15 residues. Trimming cost V 6 bases and J 0 bases; bases outside gene matches: 7.

This clone is classed as medium-sized. The chain carries TRBV28 and TRBJ1-5; D possibly corresponds to TRBD1 (6 bases). V lost 5 bases, J lost 1 base, and 9 bases lay in between. This CDR3 spans 14 amino acids. Per germline, CDR1 MDHEN and CDR2 SYDVKM. CDR3 in DNA: TGTGCCAGCAGTCCTGGACAGAGCAATCAGCCCCAGCATTTT. This translates into CASSPGQSNQPQHF.

V gene TRBV19 combines with J gene TRBJ1-2; 7 bases fit TRBD1. J lost 4 bases, V lost 3 bases, and 2 bases had no gene match. Germline CDR1 and CDR2: LNHDA and SQIVND (reference sequence). The CDR3 consists of 13 residues. CDR3 region: CASSIWDSYGYTF. CDR3 nucleotide sequence: TGTGCCAGTAGTATTTGGGACAGCTATGGCTACACCTTC.

The chain uses TRBV24-1 and TRBJ2-3, with 9 nucleotides matching TRBD1. The V gene end was trimmed by 2 bases and the J gene end by 3 bases; junction bases not matched to a gene: 2. CDR3 length equals 15 residues. CDR1 and CDR2 (germline): KGHDR, SFDVKD. In DNA, the CDR3 is TGTGCCACCAGTGATTCGGGGACAGGGACAGATACGCAGTATTTT. It encodes CATSDSGTGTDTQYF.

The chain combines TRBV7-8 with TRBJ2-3; 8 bases agree with TRBD2. The length of the CDR3 is 15 residues. J gave up 1 base and V 5 bases, and 5 bases lay outside the gene matches. Germline V gene data show CDR1 as SGHVS and CDR2 as FQNEAQ. The CDR3 DNA reads as TGTGCCAGCAGCCCTCAGACTAGCGGCACAGATACGCAGTATTTT. Translating it yields CASSPQTSGTDTQYF.

The V gene is TRBV19, the J gene TRBJ2-1, with 13 nucleotides matching TRBD2. Germline CDR1 is LNHDA and CDR2 is SQIVND (reference sequence). Trimming removed 8 bases from V and 6 bases from J; junction bases left unmatched: 7. CDR3 length: 15 residues. CDR3 amino acids: CASLTSGGPGNEQFF. The CDR3 coding sequence is TGTGCCAGTTTGACTAGCGGGGGGCCCGGCAATGAGCAGTTCTTC.

The chain combines TRBV27 with TRBJ2-7; TRBD2 agrees at 9 bases. This CDR3 region has 12 residues. Germline loops: CDR1 MNHEY, CDR2 SMNVEV (reference sequence). The ends lost 6 bases at V and 6 bases at J; junction bases unmatched: 3. CDR3 protein: CASRQLAGEQYF. Written as DNA, the CDR3 is TGTGCCAGCAGACAACTAGCGGGCGAGCAGTACTTC.

This clone was seen more than once but under ten times. The V gene is TRBV7-7, the J gene TRBJ1-3; 11 bases line up with TRBD1. Unmatched junction bases numbered 4, after V lost 3 bases and J lost 6 bases. CDR1 is SSHAT, CDR2 FNYEAQ, per germline (reference sequence). The CDR3 runs to 15 residues. In nucleotides, the CDR3 is TGTGCCAGCAGCTTTGGGACAGGGGGGGAAAACACCATATATTTT. This codes for CASSFGTGGENTIYF. Using reference TRBV7-7 and TRBJ1-3 for the parts outside the CDR3, the full variable domain is GAGVSQSPRYKVTKRGQDVTLRCDPISSHATLYWYQQALGQGPEFLTYFNYEAQPDKSGLPSDRFSAERPEGSISTLTIQRTEQRDSAMYRCASSFGTGGENTIYFGEGSWLTVV.

V usage is TRBV12-3 or TRBV12-4 and J usage is TRBJ1-1; no clear D. V was shortened by 6 bases and J by 5 bases, with 13 bases between the two germline ends. The length of the CDR3 is 13 residues. CDR3 nucleotides: TGTGCCAGCAGAGTAGGGCGGGTAACTGAAGCTTTCTTT. The encoded protein is CASRVGRVTEAFF.

A single count supports this clone. In DNA form, the CDR3 reads TGTGCCACCAGCAGAGGTCTCGGGACTAGCGACGAAGAGACCCAGTACTTC. Translating gives CATSRGLGTSDEETQYF. This rearrangement joins TRBV15 to TRBJ2-5; TRBD2 matches at 10 bases. Germline V gene sequence: CDR1 LNHNV, CDR2 YYDKDF (reference sequence). V was clipped by 1 base and J by 3 bases; unmatched bases: 8. This CDR3 region has 17 residues.

The chain couples TRBV19 to TRBJ2-1; TRBD2 aligns across 10 bases. The CDR3 has 15 residues. The germline V gene has CDR1 LNHDA and CDR2 SQIVND (reference sequence). V lost 4 bases, J lost 5 bases, and 5 bases stayed unmatched. CDR3 in DNA: TGTGCCAGTAGTACCAGCGGGGGGGCCAACAATGAGCAGTTCTTC. Translated, it gives CASSTSGGANNEQFF.

The CDR3 loop is CASNTGTGTNQPQHF. CDR3 nucleotides: TGTGCCAGCAATACCGGGACAGGGACGAATCAGCCCCAGCATTTT. The chain couples TRBV28 to TRBJ1-5, with 9 bases that match TRBD1. Germline lookup yields CDR1 MDHEN and CDR2 SYDVKM. The junction had 8 bases not matched to a gene; V was cut back by 7 bases and J by 4 bases. The CDR3 loop spans 15 amino acids.

The genes are TRBV19 and TRBJ1-4; 7 bases align to TRBD1. CDR3 length equals 18 residues. V was pared by 6 bases and J by 7 bases, with 20 bases of the junction left unmatched. Germline V CDR1 and CDR2: LNHDA, SQIVND (reference sequence). The CDR3 region is CASSLPYGTASGTEKLFF. CDR3 in DNA: TGTGCCAGTAGCCTACCCTACGGGACAGCTTCGGGAACTGAAAAACTGTTTTTT. Full variable domain (outside the CDR3, taken from reference TRBV19 and TRBJ1-4): DGGITQSPKYLFRKEGQNVTLSCEQNLNHDAMYWYRQDPGQGLRLIYYSQIVNDFQKGDIAEGYSVSREKKESFPLTVTSAQKNPTAFYLCASSLPYGTASGTEKLFFGSGTQLSVL.

The chain couples TRBV12-3 or TRBV12-4 to TRBJ1-1; D gene unclear. V gave up 3 bases and J gave up 11 bases, with 10 bases separating them. The CDR3 sequence is 11 residues long. CDR3 sequence: CASSLYFEAFF. Here the CDR3 DNA reads TGTGCCAGCAGTTTGTATTTCGAGGCTTTCTTT.

The rearrangement uses TRBV24-1 and TRBJ1-2; D is ambiguous. The CDR3 loop spans 14 amino acids. The ends were cut back, 3 bases at V and 2 bases at J, with 9 bases in the middle. Germline CDR1 and CDR2: KGHDR and SFDVKD. For the CDR3, the DNA is TGTGCCACCAGTGATACATATTTGAACTATGGCTACACCTTC. It codes for CATSDTYLNYGYTF.

V usage is TRBV6-5 and J usage is TRBJ2-3; 9 bases align to TRBD2. V trimming: 9 bases; J trimming: 7 bases; junction bases outside the gene matches: 11. This CDR3 is built from 14 residues. Per the germline V gene, CDR1 is MNHEY and CDR2 is SVGAGI. The CDR3 here is CASSGLASDNTQYF. CDR3 nucleotides: TGTGCCAGTTCAGGACTAGCGTCAGATAATACGCAGTATTTT.

The chain is built from TRBV7-3 and TRBJ1-4, with 7 bases lining up with TRBD1. Germline V gives CDR1 SGHTA, CDR2 FQGTGA. J gave up 7 bases and V 0 bases, and 11 bases lay outside the gene matches. The CDR3 spans 17 residues. In DNA form, the CDR3 reads TGTGCCAGCAGCTTAACTCCGAGGACAGGTCCCGCTGAAAAACTGTTTTTT. This gives the protein CASSLTPRTGPAEKLFF. Complete variable domain (other parts from reference TRBV7-3 and TRBJ1-4): GAGVSQTPSNKVTEKGKYVELRCDPISGHTALYWYRQSLGQGPEFLIYFQGTGAADDSGLPNDRFFAVRPEGSVSTLKIQRTERGDSAVYLCASSLTPRTGPAEKLFFGSGTQLSVL.

This rearrangement joins TRBV4-1 to TRBJ1-1; TRBD1 matches 10 bases. The V and J ends lost 6 bases and 0 bases, in that order; junction bases with no gene match: 10. Germline V gives CDR1 MGHRA, CDR2 YSYEKL. This CDR3 comprises 17 residues. CDR3 loop: CASRTGTGEKMNTEAFF. For the CDR3, the DNA is TGCGCCAGCAGGACCGGGACAGGGGAGAAAATGAACACTGAAGCTTTCTTT.

This clone was seen more than once but under ten times. CDR3 sequence (DNA): TGTGCCAGCAGTTTACAGGGCAATCAGCCCCAGCATTTT. It translates to CASSLQGNQPQHF. The J gene is TRBJ1-5, the V gene TRBV28; unclear D gene. CDR3 size: 13 residues. Germline-derived CDR1 and CDR2 are MDHEN and SYDVKM. Trimming removed 2 bases at V and 2 bases at J, with 4 bases between. Together with reference TRBV28 and TRBJ1-5, the CDR3 gives the full variable domain: DVKVTQSSRYLVKRTGEKVFLECVQDMDHENMFWYRQDPGLGLRLIYFSYDVKMKEKGDIPEGYSVSREKKERFSLILESASTNQTSMYLCASSLQGNQPQHFGDGTRLSIL.

This sequence joins TRBV13 and TRBJ1-3, with D possibly matching TRBD1 (5 bases). Germline CDR1 and CDR2: PRHDT and FYEKMQ (reference sequence). The V end lost 0 bases, the J end lost 0 bases, and 12 bases lay between the germline ends. This CDR3 comprises 17 residues. Written as DNA, the CDR3 is TGTGCCAGCAGCTTAGGGACAGCAACCAGCTCTGGAAACACCATATATTTT. The encoded protein is CASSLGTATSSGNTIYF.

The rearrangement uses TRBV9 and TRBJ2-1, with a possible D match to TRBD2 (6 bases). The CDR3 is 14 amino acids. Deletions cut 0 bases from V and 3 bases from J, with 7 bases between. Looked up from germline, CDR1 is SGDLS and CDR2 is YYNGEE. For the CDR3, the DNA is TGTGCCAGCAGCGTAGGTAGCGGCTACAATGAGCAGTTCTTC. It specifies CASSVGSGYNEQFF.

This clone has just one count. The V gene is TRBV7-3, the J gene TRBJ1-4; D is possibly TRBD1 (5 bases). With 5 bases removed from V and 7 bases from J, the gap between germline ends came to 17 bases. The germline V gene encodes CDR1 SGHTA and CDR2 FQGTGA. This CDR3 region has 15 residues. CDR3 coding DNA: TGTGCCAGCAGCAAAACGGGGGGAGTTGGTGAAAAACTGTTTTTT. It yields the protein CASSKTGGVGEKLFF.

The J gene is TRBJ2-5, the V gene TRBV5-6; D may be TRBD1 (6 bases). Germline CDR1 and CDR2: SGHDT and YYEEEE. The V gene lost 1 base and the J gene lost 2 bases, with 9 bases spanning the gap. CDR3 length equals 14 residues. CDR3 in amino acids: CASSLWTAQETQYF. The CDR3 DNA reads as TGTGCCAGCAGCTTGTGGACAGCACAAGAGACCCAGTACTTC.

V gene TRBV2 combines with J gene TRBJ2-7; 13 bases are shared with TRBD2. The J segment lost 5 bases and the V segment lost 6 bases, leaving 7 bases of the junction unmatched. CDR3 length equals 15 residues. Germline V gene sequence: CDR1 SNHLY, CDR2 FYNNEI. CDR3 protein: CASRRGTSGNHEQYF. DNA for the CDR3: TGTGCCAGCAGGAGAGGGACTAGCGGGAACCACGAGCAGTACTTC.